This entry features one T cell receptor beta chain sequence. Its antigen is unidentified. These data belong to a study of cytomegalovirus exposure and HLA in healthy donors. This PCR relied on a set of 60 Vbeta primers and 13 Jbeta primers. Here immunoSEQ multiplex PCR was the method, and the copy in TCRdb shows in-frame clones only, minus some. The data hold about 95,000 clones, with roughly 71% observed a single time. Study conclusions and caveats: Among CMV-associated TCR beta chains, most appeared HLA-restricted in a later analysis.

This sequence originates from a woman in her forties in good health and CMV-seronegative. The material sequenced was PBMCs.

CDR3 DNA sequence: TGCAGCGGCTGCACCCAACCCGGCGGCGCGCAGTATTTT. Translation gives CSGCTQPGGAQYF. The chain uses TRBV29-1 and TRBJ2-3; D unresolved. CDR1 and CDR2 (germline): SQVTM, ANQGSEA. V was cut by 7 bases and J by 10 bases, with 21 bases left in between. This CDR3 has 13 residues.